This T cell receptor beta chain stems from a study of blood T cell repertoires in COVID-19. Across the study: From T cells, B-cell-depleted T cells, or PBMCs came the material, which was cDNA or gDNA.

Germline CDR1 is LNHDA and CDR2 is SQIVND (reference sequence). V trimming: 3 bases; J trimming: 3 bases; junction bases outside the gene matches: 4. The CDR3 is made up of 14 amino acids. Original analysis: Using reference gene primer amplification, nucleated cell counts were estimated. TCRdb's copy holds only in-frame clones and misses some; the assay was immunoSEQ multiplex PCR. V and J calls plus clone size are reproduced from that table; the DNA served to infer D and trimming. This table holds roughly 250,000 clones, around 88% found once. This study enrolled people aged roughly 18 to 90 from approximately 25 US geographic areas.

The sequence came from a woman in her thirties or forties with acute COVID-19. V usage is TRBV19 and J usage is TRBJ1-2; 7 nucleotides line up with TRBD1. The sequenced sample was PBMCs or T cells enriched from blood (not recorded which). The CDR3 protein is CASSIFGQDYGYTF. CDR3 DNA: TGTGCCAGTAGTATCTTCGGACAGGACTATGGCTACACCTTC.